The 4 T cell receptor beta chains in this list originate from one sample, sequenced in a study of T cells after yellow fever vaccination. MiXCR, run by TCRdb on the 5' RACE reads, gives a single entry per CDR3 protein. The sample lists around 120,000 distinct CDR3 sequences; about 15% were seen once. The sample consisted of CD8+ T cells sorted from PBMCs, taken 5 days after the yellow fever booster vaccination. The source of these receptors is a man younger than 35 who received the YFV17D yellow fever vaccine.

This clonotype showed up just a few times. This rearrangement joins TRBV6-1 to TRBJ2-7; weak D call: TRBD2 (5 bases). Germline V gene sequence: CDR1 MNHNS, CDR2 SASEGT. The CDR3 spans 13 residues. V was trimmed by 4 bases and J by 5 bases, leaving 12 bases between them. CDR3 in amino acids: CASSGPLRDEQYF. CDR3 coding DNA: TGTGCCAGCAGTGGTCCCCTGCGGGACGAGCAGTACTTC.

J is TRBJ1-4 and V is TRBV4-1, with D unresolved. Germline CDR1 is MGHRA and CDR2 is YSYEKL. The V gene lost 0 bases and the J gene lost 14 bases, with 10 bases spanning the gap. The CDR3 is 12 residues long. In nucleotides, the CDR3 is TGCGCCAGCAGCCAAGATCAGTCAATTCTGTTTTTT. Translation gives CASSQDQSILFF.

This clonotype was found a few times. The rearrangement uses TRBV18 and TRBJ2-3; 14 nucleotides match TRBD2. The CDR3 is made up of 16 amino acids. Germline V gene lookup returns CDR1 KGHSH and CDR2 LQKENI. Unmatched junction bases numbered 3, after V lost 2 bases and J lost 5 bases. As DNA, the CDR3 is TGTGCCAGCTCACCATTGACTAGCGGGGGGGAAGATACGCAGTATTTT. Residues: CASSPLTSGGEDTQYF.

The chain combines TRBV27 with TRBJ2-3; 14 bases fit TRBD2. Germline assignment: CDR1 MNHEY and CDR2 SMNVEV (reference sequence). This CDR3 is built from 16 residues. With V trimmed by 5 bases and J by 4 bases, 5 bases remained unmatched. CDR3 coding DNA: TGTGCCAGCAGTCCGCTGACTAGCGGGGGGGCAGATACGCAGTATTTT. It codes for CASSPLTSGGADTQYF.